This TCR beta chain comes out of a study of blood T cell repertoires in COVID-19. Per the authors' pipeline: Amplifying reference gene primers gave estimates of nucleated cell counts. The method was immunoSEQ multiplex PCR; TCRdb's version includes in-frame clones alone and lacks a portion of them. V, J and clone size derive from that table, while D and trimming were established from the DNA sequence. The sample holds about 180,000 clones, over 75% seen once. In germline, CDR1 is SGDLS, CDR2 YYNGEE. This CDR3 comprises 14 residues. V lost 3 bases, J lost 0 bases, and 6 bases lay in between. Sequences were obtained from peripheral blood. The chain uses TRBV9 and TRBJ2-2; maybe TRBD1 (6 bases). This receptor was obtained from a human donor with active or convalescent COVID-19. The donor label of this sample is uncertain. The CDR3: CASSGTANTGELFF. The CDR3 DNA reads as TGTGCCAGCAGCGGGACAGCGAACACCGGGGAGCTGTTTTTT. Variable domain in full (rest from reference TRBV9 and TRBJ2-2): DSGVTQTPKHLITATGQRVTLRCSPRSGDLSVYWYQQSLDQGLQFLIQYYNGEERAKGNILERFSAQQFPDLHSELNLSSLELGDSALYFCASSGTANTGELFFGEGSRLTVL.